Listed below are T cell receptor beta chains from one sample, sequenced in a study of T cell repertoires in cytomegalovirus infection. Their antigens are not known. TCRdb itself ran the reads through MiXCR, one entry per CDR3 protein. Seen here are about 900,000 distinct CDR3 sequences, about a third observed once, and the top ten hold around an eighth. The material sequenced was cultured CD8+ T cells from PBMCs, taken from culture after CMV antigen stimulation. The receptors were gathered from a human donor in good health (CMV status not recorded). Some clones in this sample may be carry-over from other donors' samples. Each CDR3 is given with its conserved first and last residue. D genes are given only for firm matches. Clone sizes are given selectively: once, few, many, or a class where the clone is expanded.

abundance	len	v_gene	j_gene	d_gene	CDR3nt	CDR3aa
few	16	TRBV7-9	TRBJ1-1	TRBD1	TGTGCCAGCAGCTTAGTAACTCAAAGGGGGCACACTGAAGCTTTCTTT	CASSLVTQRGHTEAFF
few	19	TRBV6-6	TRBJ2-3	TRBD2	TGTGCCAGCAGTTACTCTTGGGGACTAGCGGGGACCTTCACAGATACGCAGTATTTT	CASSYSWGLAGTFTDTQYF
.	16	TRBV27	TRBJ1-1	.	TGTGCCAGCAGGCCCCCGGGCCTACTCTTGAACACTGAAGCTTTCTTT	CASRPPGLLLNTEAFF
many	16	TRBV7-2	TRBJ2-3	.	TGTGCCAGCAGCTTCCGAGGGGCGGGAAGCACAGATACGCAGTATTTT	CASSFRGAGSTDTQYF
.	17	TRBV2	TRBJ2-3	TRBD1	TGTGCCAGCTGCACGCTCGGACAGGACCCTAGCACAGATATGCAGTATTTT	CASCTLGQDPSTDMQYF
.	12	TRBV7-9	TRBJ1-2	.	TGTGCCAGCAGCTTAGTACGGCGGGGCTACACCTTC	CASSLVRRGYTF
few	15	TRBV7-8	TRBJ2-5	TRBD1	TGTGCCAGCAGCAGGGGACAGGTTATAGGAGAGACCCAGTACTTC	CASSRGQVIGETQYF
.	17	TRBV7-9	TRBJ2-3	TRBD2	TGTGCCAGCAGCTCCCACTCGACTAGCGGGGGCGCAGATACGCAGTATTTT	CASSSHSTSGGADTQYF
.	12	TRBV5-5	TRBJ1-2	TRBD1	TGTGCCAGCAGCATAGGACAGGATGGCTACACCTTC	CASSIGQDGYTF
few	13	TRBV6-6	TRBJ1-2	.	TGTGCCAGCAGTTACGGTCAGCTCCATGGCTACACCTTC	CASSYGQLHGYTF
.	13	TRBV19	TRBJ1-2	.	TGTGCCAGTAGCCAAGCCCAATTCAGTGGCTACACCTTC	CASSQAQFSGYTF
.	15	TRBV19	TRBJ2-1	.	TGTGCCAGTAGCCCAGAGACAGGATTCGACAATGAGCAGTTCTTC	CASSPETGFDNEQFF
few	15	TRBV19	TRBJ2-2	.	TGTGCCAGTAGTATTCCGGGACATCACACCGGGGAGCTGTTTTTT	CASSIPGHHTGELFF
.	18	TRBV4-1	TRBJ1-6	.	TGCGCCAGCAGCCAAGATTGGGAGGGAGGCTCCTATAATTCACCCCTCCACTTT	CASSQDWEGGSYNSPLHF
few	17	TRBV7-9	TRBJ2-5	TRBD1	TGTGCCAGCAGCTCTTTCGGGAGACAGGGGCCTCAAGAGACCCAGTACTTC	CASSSFGRQGPQETQYF
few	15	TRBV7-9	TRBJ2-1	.	TGTGCCAGCAGCTTAGGGCTAGCGATTAGCAATGAGCAGTTCTTC	CASSLGLAISNEQFF
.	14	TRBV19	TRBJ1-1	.	TGTGCCAGTAGTATCGACGACCGGAACACTGAAGCTTTCTTT	CASSIDDRNTEAFF
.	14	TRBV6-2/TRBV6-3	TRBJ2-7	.	TGTGCCAGCAGTTACGTGCGGGGGGACAGCGAGCAGTACTTC	CASSYVRGDSEQYF